This is a list of T cell receptor beta chains from one sample in a study of T cell responses to AZD1222 COVID-19 vaccine. Method: immunoSEQ multiplex PCR; TCRdb's copy keeps in-frame clones and lacks some. The sample includes 90,000 to 100,000 clones, roughly nine tenths seen only once; the top ten take less than 3%. The sample consisted of peripheral blood, taken on day 0 of AZD1222 vaccination. These receptors were taken from an adult in good health. Both conserved end residues are part of each CDR3. D genes are given only for firm matches. Clone sizes are given selectively: once, few, many, or a class where the clone is expanded.

V	J	D	size	CDR3	DNA
TRBV25-1	TRBJ1-6	TRBD1	-	CASREDRGRSPLHF	TGTGCCAGCAGGGAGGACAGGGGACGTTCACCCCTCCACTTT
TRBV2	TRBJ1-3	-	few	CASSAWGAGGNTIYF	TGTGCCAGCAGTGCTTGGGGTGCGGGGGGAAACACCATATATTTT
TRBV12-3/TRBV12-4	TRBJ1-2	-	-	CASSRTANYGYTF	TGTGCCAGCAGTCGGACAGCCAACTATGGCTACACCTTC
TRBV10-3	TRBJ1-1	-	once	CAITDRQFTEAFF	TGTGCCATCACCGACAGGCAATTCACTGAAGCTTTCTTT
TRBV30	TRBJ2-2	-	-	CAWSAGGGTGELFF	TGTGCCTGGAGCGCTGGAGGGGGCACCGGGGAGCTGTTTTTT
TRBV7-3	TRBJ2-4	-	-	CASSPEGNIQYF	TGTGCCAGCAGCCCTGAGGGGAACATTCAGTACTTC
TRBV6-5	TRBJ2-3	-	-	CASMRRARLVDTQYF	TGTGCCAGCATGCGAAGGGCACGTCTAGTAGATACGCAGTATTTT
TRBV14	TRBJ2-1	-	-	CASSLQLGAHEQFF	TGTGCCAGCAGCCTCCAGTTGGGGGCTCATGAGCAGTTCTTC
TRBV7-2	TRBJ2-1	-	-	CASSSQGGSIYNEQFF	TGTGCCAGCAGCTCCCAGGGGGGCTCAATCTACAATGAGCAGTTCTTC
TRBV15	TRBJ1-1	-	-	CATSRGGPLNTEAFF	TGTGCCACCAGCAGGGGGGGACCGCTGAACACTGAAGCTTTCTTT
TRBV6-1	TRBJ2-5	-	-	CASSEEQTQYF	TGTGCCAGCAGTGAAGAGCAGACCCAGTACTTC
TRBV24-1	TRBJ2-5	-	-	CATSETGSETQYF	TGTGCCACCAGTGAAACGGGGTCAGAGACCCAGTACTTC
TRBV7-9	TRBJ1-2	TRBD1	-	CASSSGQGVYGYTF	TGTGCCAGCAGCTCGGGACAGGGGGTTTATGGCTACACCTTC
TRBV5-8	TRBJ1-2	-	-	CASSLRGYTF	TGTGCCAGCAGCCTCAGGGGCTACACCTTC
TRBV5-1	TRBJ1-4	-	-	CASSATGPNEKLFF	TGTGCCAGCAGCGCCACGGGGCCTAATGAAAAACTGTTTTTT
TRBV2	TRBJ1-5	-	-	CASSEMGPLKPQHF	TGTGCCAGCAGTGAGATGGGGCCCCTTAAGCCCCAGCATTTT